Listed below are T cell receptor beta chains from one sample, sequenced in a study of shared clonotypes between healthy human individuals. The method was immunoSEQ multiplex PCR; TCRdb's version includes in-frame clones alone and lacks a portion of them. The data hold about 2.4 million clones, with 80% to 95% observed a single time. Sequencing input: naive CD4+ T cells from PBMCs. Source of these receptors: a man aged 18 to 29 in good health. Some clones in this sample may be carry-over from other donors' samples. Each CDR3 is given with its conserved first and last residue. The order of the fields is J gene, clone size, V gene, D gene, CDR3 protein, CDR3 DNA. The D gene is left open where the match is weak. Part of the rows lack a size; the others show once, few, many or a class for expanded clones.

TRBJ2-2 NA TRBV4-1 NA CASSQIPRSPVTGELFF TGCGCCAGCAGCCAAATTCCTCGCAGCCCAGTCACCGGGGAGCTGTTTTTT
TRBJ2-7 NA TRBV11-2 NA CASSSRRSYEQYF TGTGCCAGCAGCTCCCGACGGAGCTACGAGCAGTACTTC
TRBJ2-7 NA TRBV4-2 NA CASSQALASSYEQYF TGTGCCAGCAGCCAAGCGCTGGCAAGCTCCTACGAGCAGTACTTC
TRBJ2-5 NA TRBV30 NA CAWRVPSTETQYF TGTGCCTGGAGAGTCCCCAGTACCGAGACCCAGTACTTC
TRBJ1-1 NA TRBV2 TRBD1 CASSYSGQGNTEAFF TGTGCCAGCAGTTATTCGGGACAGGGGAACACTGAAGCTTTCTTT
TRBJ1-1 NA TRBV5-1 NA CASSIQGVNTEAFF TGCGCCAGCAGCATCCAGGGAGTGAACACTGAAGCTTTCTTT
TRBJ1-5 NA TRBV28 NA CASSLGGRPQHF TGTGCCAGCAGCCTGGGAGGACGGCCCCAGCATTTT
TRBJ2-5 NA TRBV7-2 NA CASSRSRTLETQYF TGTGCCAGCAGTCGTAGTCGTACCTTAGAGACCCAGTACTTC
TRBJ2-5 NA TRBV2 NA CASSRGDTYQETQYF TGTGCCAGCAGCAGGGGGGACACGTACCAAGAGACCCAGTACTTC
TRBJ2-3 NA TRBV19 TRBD2 CASSMGYGLAGADTQYF TGTGCCAGTAGTATGGGCTATGGACTAGCGGGAGCAGATACGCAGTATTTT
TRBJ1-4 NA TRBV28 NA CASSRVRWERNEKLFF TGTGCCAGCAGTCGCGTTAGGTGGGAGCGGAATGAAAAACTGTTTTTT
TRBJ2-7 NA TRBV14 TRBD1 CASSQSPGGFYEQYF TGTGCCAGCAGCCAGTCACCAGGGGGCTTCTACGAGCAGTACTTC
TRBJ2-3 NA TRBV14 NA CASSQLGGRADTQYF TGTGCCAGCAGCCAACTCGGAGGACGGGCAGATACGCAGTATTTT
TRBJ2-3 NA TRBV18 NA CASSPWQSTDTQYF TGTGCCAGCTCACCGTGGCAGAGCACAGATACGCAGTATTTT
TRBJ2-7 NA TRBV9 TRBD2 CASSVGPAGGTYEQYF TGTGCCAGCAGCGTAGGTCCCGCGGGAGGCACATACGAGCAGTACTTC
TRBJ2-1 NA TRBV28 TRBD2 CASSSGSGVVGEQFF TGTGCCAGCAGTTCGGGTAGCGGGGTCGTCGGGGAGCAGTTCTTC
TRBJ2-3 NA TRBV19 NA CATRTGQEWNTQYF TGTGCCACCAGGACGGGCCAAGAGTGGAATACGCAGTATTTT
TRBJ1-2 once TRBV6-5 NA CASSPWRRYGYTF TGTGCCAGCAGTCCCTGGAGGCGGTATGGCTACACCTTC
TRBJ1-2 NA TRBV7-8 NA CASSSPWTASRYGYTF TGTGCCAGCAGCTCCCCCTGGACAGCCTCCCGGTATGGCTACACCTTC
TRBJ2-5 few TRBV18 NA CASSPGAAQETQYF TGTGCCAGCTCACCAGGGGCAGCACAAGAGACCCAGTACTTC
TRBJ1-2 NA TRBV28 TRBD1 CASSYPGTGGAYGYTF TGTGCCAGCAGTTACCCGGGGACAGGGGGCGCGTATGGCTACACCTTC
TRBJ2-2 NA TRBV15 NA CATSRDFQGWNTGELFF TGTGCCACCAGCAGAGATTTCCAGGGATGGAACACCGGGGAGCTGTTTTTT
TRBJ2-3 NA TRBV5-4 TRBD2 CASSLEGLAGTSTDTQYF TGTGCCAGCAGCTTGGAAGGGCTAGCGGGAACTAGCACAGATACGCAGTATTTT
TRBJ1-1 few TRBV18 NA CASSPPLGDTEAFF TGTGCCAGCTCACCCCCCTTAGGGGACACTGAAGCTTTCTTT
TRBJ2-3 once TRBV5-1 NA CASSLANFPDTQYF TGCGCCAGCAGCTTGGCCAATTTCCCAGATACGCAGTATTTT
TRBJ2-1 NA TRBV5-1 TRBD2 CASSLGNSGAYNEQFF TGCGCCAGCAGCTTGGGAAATAGCGGGGCGTACAATGAGCAGTTCTTC
TRBJ2-3 NA TRBV18 NA CASSLTRGADTQYF TGTGCCAGCTCACTCACGAGGGGAGCGGATACGCAGTATTTT
TRBJ1-1 few TRBV9 NA CASSVTEGYTEAFF TGTGCCAGCAGCGTAACTGAAGGGTACACTGAAGCTTTCTTT
TRBJ1-4 NA TRBV30 NA CAWGRTGKLFF TGTGCCTGGGGGAGGACCGGAAAACTGTTTTTT
TRBJ2-7 NA TRBV2 NA CASSEGGAPIYEQYF TGTGCCAGCAGTGAAGGCGGGGCACCCATCTACGAGCAGTACTTC
TRBJ1-3 NA TRBV6-9 NA CASSSGQKTSSSSGNTIYF TGTGCCAGCAGTTCAGGACAGAAAACCTCCAGTAGCTCTGGAAACACCATATATTTT
TRBJ2-1 NA TRBV27 TRBD2 CASSRTSGRVNEQFF TGTGCCAGCAGCCGGACTAGCGGGAGAGTAAATGAGCAGTTCTTC
TRBJ2-5 NA TRBV6-6 NA CASSSGQAGTQYF TGTGCCAGCAGCTCCGGACAAGCGGGGACCCAGTACTTC
TRBJ1-4 NA TRBV27 NA CASSLGHRVEKLFF TGTGCCAGCAGTTTGGGGCACAGGGTTGAAAAACTGTTTTTT
TRBJ2-1 NA TRBV11-2 TRBD2 CASSRRLAGSMGNEQFF TGTGCCAGCAGCCGAAGACTAGCGGGAAGTATGGGGAATGAGCAGTTCTTC
TRBJ1-4 NA TRBV21-1 NA CASSIYRGPNEKLFF TGTGCCAGCAGCATTTACAGGGGACCTAATGAAAAACTGTTTTTT
TRBJ1-1 NA TRBV5-1 NA CASSLVGTYNTEAFF TGCGCCAGCAGCTTGGTTGGGACATATAACACTGAAGCTTTCTTT
TRBJ2-3 NA TRBV6-6 NA CASSYDRTYYTDTQYF TGTGCCAGCAGTTACGACAGAACCTACTACACAGATACGCAGTATTTT
TRBJ2-5 NA TRBV28 NA CASKGGDRAKQYF TGTGCCAGCAAAGGCGGGGATAGGGCGAAGCAGTACTTC
TRBJ1-6 NA TRBV28 NA CASSSAPGNSPLHF TGTGCCAGCAGTTCCGCTCCCGGTAATTCACCCCTCCACTTT
TRBJ1-5 NA TRBV28 NA CASSRRYSNQPQHF TGTGCCAGCAGTCGGAGGTATAGCAATCAGCCCCAGCATTTT
TRBJ2-7 NA TRBV18 NA CASSPTAPYEQYF TGTGCCAGCTCACCAACAGCCCCTTACGAGCAGTACTTC
TRBJ2-2 NA TRBV28 NA CASRTGYTGELFF TGTGCCAGCAGGACGGGTTACACCGGGGAGCTGTTTTTT
TRBJ2-1 NA TRBV5-4 NA CASSFARVAVNNEQFF TGTGCCAGCAGCTTCGCGAGGGTAGCGGTCAACAATGAGCAGTTCTTC
TRBJ2-7 NA TRBV18 TRBD2 CASSPPSGSVHEQYF TGTGCCAGCTCACCACCGAGCGGGAGCGTCCACGAGCAGTACTTC
TRBJ2-1 NA TRBV2 NA CASRGDSYNEQFF TGTGCCAGCAGAGGAGACTCCTACAATGAGCAGTTCTTC